The 20 T cell receptor beta chains given below trace back to one sample, sequenced in a study of PD-1 and CTLA-4 blockade in melanoma. Profiling relied on immunoSEQ multiplex PCR, and the TCRdb table lists in-frame clones only, not all of them. The table has roughly 30,000 clones, around 90% seen once. Sequenced material: CD8+ T cells from peripheral blood, taken from a patient given anti-PD-1 treatment. These receptors were obtained from a human donor with melanoma.

The chain has TRBV11-2 and TRBJ2-3; perhaps TRBD2 as D (6 bases). The CDR3 is made up of 15 amino acids. CDR1 SGHAT and CDR2 FQNNGV come from the germline V gene. Between the trimmed V and J ends, which lost 4 bases and 2 bases, there was a span of 13 bases. The CDR3 region is CASSSLAGTTDTQYF. CDR3 sequence (DNA): TGTGCCAGCAGCTCCCTTGCGGGGACCACAGATACGCAGTATTTT.

This chain joins TRBV9 and TRBJ1-4; D uncertain. CDR1 is SGDLS and CDR2 is YYNGEE in the germline V gene. This CDR3 comprises 15 residues. Trimming took 4 bases from V and 6 from J, leaving 16 bases between them. CDR3 sequence: CASSPRGETHEKLFF. CDR3 nucleotide sequence: TGTGCCAGCAGCCCTAGAGGAGAGACACATGAAAAACTGTTTTTT. The variable domain in full, completed from reference TRBV9 and TRBJ1-4, reads DSGVTQTPKHLITATGQRVTLRCSPRSGDLSVYWYQQSLDQGLQFLIQYYNGEERAKGNILERFSAQQFPDLHSELNLSSLELGDSALYFCASSPRGETHEKLFFGSGTQLSVL.

The chain recombines TRBV29-1 with TRBJ2-1; 8 bases fit TRBD2. The junction had 21 bases not matched to a gene; V was cut back by 6 bases and J by 11 bases. The germline CDR1 and CDR2 sequences are SQVTM and ANQGSEA. The CDR3 is 16 amino acids. As DNA, the CDR3 is TGCAGCGTCGGAAAATCCGGGAGGGCTCCTGCAGCGAAGCAGTTCTTC. Translating gives CSVGKSGRAPAAKQFF.

This clone was found a few times. The chain is built from TRBV30 and TRBJ1-6; D is ambiguous. CDR3 length equals 12 residues. Germline loops: CDR1 GTSNPN, CDR2 SVGIG (reference sequence). V was cut by 1 base and J by 8 bases, with 6 bases left in between. The CDR3 sequence: CAWSDEHSPLHF. For the CDR3, the DNA is TGTGCCTGGAGTGACGAGCATTCACCCCTCCACTTT. Based on the CDR3 plus reference TRBV30 and TRBJ1-6, the full variable domain is SQTIHQWPATLVQPVGSPLSLECTVEGTSNPNLYWYRQAAGRGLQLLFYSVGIGQISSEVPQNLSASRPQDRQFILSSKKLLLSDSGFYLCAWSDEHSPLHFGNGTRLTVT.

This chain connects TRBV11-2 to TRBJ2-2; 12 bases match TRBD2. The CDR3 spans 15 residues. Germline trimming cut 5 bases from V and 8 bases from J; bases unmatched to any gene: 6. Germline V lookup: CDR1 SGHAT, CDR2 FQNNGV. The CDR3 reads CASSPLTSGRGELFF. CDR3 nucleotide sequence: TGTGCCAGCAGCCCCCTGACTAGCGGGAGAGGGGAGCTGTTTTTT. Full variable domain (remainder filled in from reference TRBV11-2 and TRBJ2-2): EAGVAQSPRYKIIEKRQSVAFWCNPISGHATLYWYQQILGQGPKLLIQFQNNGVVDDSQLPKDRFSAERLKGVDSTLKIQPAKLEDSAVYLCASSPLTSGRGELFFGEGSRLTVL.

This chain uses TRBV5-5 with TRBJ2-3; 10 bases map to TRBD2. In germline, CDR1 is SGHKS, CDR2 YYEKEE (reference sequence). The CDR3 covers 15 residues. V lost 5 bases to trimming and J lost 1 base; unmatched junction nucleotides: 4. The CDR3 loop reads CASSSGTSGTDTQYF. The CDR3 bases are TGTGCCAGCAGTTCCGGGACTAGCGGCACAGATACGCAGTATTTT.

The chain carries TRBV5-4 and TRBJ2-3; D is ambiguous. Germline V gives CDR1 SGHNT, CDR2 YYREEE (reference sequence). The CDR3 contains 12 residues. V was trimmed by 3 bases and J by 2 bases, leaving 4 bases between them. CDR3 nucleotides: TGTGCCAGCAGCTCCGACACAGATACGCAGTATTTT. Translating gives CASSSDTDTQYF.

The CDR3 is CASSLGPRRTEAFF. The CDR3 nucleotides are TGTGCCAGTAGTCTGGGTCCTAGGAGGACTGAAGCTTTCTTT. The gene calls are TRBV19 and TRBJ1-1, with unresolved D. Trimming stripped 5 bases from V and 5 bases from J, with 15 bases between. The germline gives CDR1 LNHDA, CDR2 SQIVND (reference sequence). The CDR3 runs 14 residues. Using reference TRBV19 and TRBJ1-1 for the parts outside the CDR3, the full variable domain is DGGITQSPKYLFRKEGQNVTLSCEQNLNHDAMYWYRQDPGQGLRLIYYSQIVNDFQKGDIAEGYSVSREKKESFPLTVTSAQKNPTAFYLCASSLGPRRTEAFFGQGTRLTVV.

Points on this clone: Other DNA sequences in this sample translate to the same CDR3. The chain combines TRBV27 with TRBJ1-5, with D unclear. CDR3 length: 12 residues. CDR1 and CDR2 from the germline V gene are MNHEY and SMNVEV (reference sequence). V lost 3 bases, J lost 4 bases, and 4 bases lay in between. The CDR3 spells CASSFRNQPQHF. In DNA, the CDR3 is TGTGCCAGCAGTTTCCGGAATCAGCCCCAGCATTTT.

The chain combines TRBV6-1 with TRBJ1-5, with D possibly being TRBD1 (5 bases). The CDR3 spans 14 residues. Between the trimmed V and J ends, which lost 3 bases and 3 bases, there was a span of 9 bases. Germline CDR1 and CDR2: MNHNS and SASEGT. The CDR3 here is CASSDSGFNQPQHF. The CDR3 region has the DNA TGTGCCAGCAGTGATTCAGGGTTCAATCAGCCCCAGCATTTT.

The chain combines TRBV7-9 with TRBJ2-7; D uncertain. The germline V gene has CDR1 SEHNR and CDR2 FQNEAQ (reference sequence). This CDR3 has 12 residues. V was trimmed by 1 base and J by 5 bases, leaving 6 bases between them. This chain's CDR3 is CASSLGAHEQYF. The CDR3 DNA reads as TGTGCCAGCAGCTTAGGAGCCCACGAGCAGTACTTC. The whole variable domain, remainder taken from reference TRBV7-9 and TRBJ2-7, is DTGVSQNPRHKITKRGQNVTFRCDPISEHNRLYWYRQTLGQGPEFLTYFQNEAQLEKSRLLSDRFSAERPKGSFSTLEIQRTEQGDSAMYLCASSLGAHEQYFGPGTRLTVT.

A remark on this clone: The sample contains more than one DNA sequence encoding this CDR3. J is TRBJ2-5 and V is TRBV5-1, with a tentative D call TRBD2 (5 bases). This CDR3 spans 13 amino acids. Trimming shortened V by 4 bases and J by 3 bases, and 10 bases separated the two germline ends. CDR1 and CDR2 from the germline V gene are SGHRS and YFSETQ. CDR3 residues: CASSPTEEETQYF. CDR3 DNA sequence: TGCGCCAGCAGCCCCACGGAGGAAGAGACCCAGTACTTC.

The CDR3 loop is CASSPAAGTDTQYF. CDR3 nucleotide sequence: TGTGCCAGTAGTCCCGCAGCAGGCACAGATACGCAGTATTTT. The rearrangement links TRBV19 to TRBJ2-3; no clear D. CDR3 length: 14 amino acids. V was cut by 5 bases and J by 1 base, with 10 bases left in between. Germline V gene sequence: CDR1 LNHDA, CDR2 SQIVND (reference sequence).

The V and J genes are TRBV15 and TRBJ2-3; 11 nucleotides match TRBD2. The length of the CDR3 is 16 residues. Germline CDR1 reads LNHNV; CDR2 reads YYDKDF (reference sequence). V lost 5 bases and J lost 2; bases outside the gene matches: 6. The DNA for the CDR3 is TGTGCCACCAGCTCACGACTAGCGGGACTCACAGATACGCAGTATTTT. Residues: CATSSRLAGLTDTQYF. Variable domain in full (rest from reference TRBV15 and TRBJ2-3): DAMVIQNPRYQVTQFGKPVTLSCSQTLNHNVMYWYQQKSSQAPKLLFHYYDKDFNNEADTPDNFQSRRPNTSFCFLDIRSPGLGDTAMYLCATSSRLAGLTDTQYFGPGTRLTVL.

The rearrangement joins TRBV7-9 to TRBJ2-7; TRBD1 agrees at 9 bases. After removal of 5 bases from V and 5 bases from J, the junction contained 10 bases not matched to a gene. The CDR3 loop spans 15 amino acids. CDR1 and CDR2 from the germline V gene are SEHNR and FQNEAQ (reference sequence). The CDR3 protein is CASSRQPDRGNEQYF. The CDR3 DNA is TGTGCCAGCAGCCGTCAGCCGGACAGGGGAAACGAGCAGTACTTC.

The chain combines TRBV28 with TRBJ1-5; D gene unclear. Trimming left V 5 bases short and J 2 bases short, with 13 bases between. Germline V gene data show CDR1 as MDHEN and CDR2 as SYDVKM. CDR3 length equals 15 residues. The CDR3 region is CASSPDLRGNQPQHF. CDR3 DNA: TGTGCCAGCAGTCCGGACTTAAGGGGCAATCAGCCCCAGCATTTT.

This clone was counted a few times. The V and J genes are TRBV30 and TRBJ2-7; the D is unclear. This CDR3 has 12 amino acids. Germline CDR1 GTSNPN, CDR2 SVGIG (reference sequence). The V end was cut by 1 base, the J end by 0 bases, with 4 bases between. CDR3 loop: CAWSGISYEQYF. The CDR3 DNA sequence: TGTGCCTGGAGTGGGATCTCCTACGAGCAGTACTTC.

This clone was seen more than once but under ten times. The gene calls are TRBV4-2 and TRBJ1-6, with TRBD1 as a possible D gene (6 bases). The germline V gene has CDR1 LGHNA and CDR2 YNFKEQ. The length of the CDR3 is 16 residues. V was cut by 4 bases and J by 7 bases, with 17 bases left in between. The CDR3: CASSPDTDSYNSPLHF. CDR3 sequence (DNA): TGTGCCAGCAGCCCGGACACGGACAGCTACAATTCACCCCTCCACTTT.

This chain uses TRBV15 with TRBJ2-5; maybe TRBD1 (6 bases). Per germline, CDR1 LNHNV and CDR2 YYDKDF (reference sequence). The germline V and J ends were trimmed by 1 base and 5 bases, with 14 bases remaining between them. The CDR3 contains 15 residues. DNA for the CDR3: TGTGCCACCAGCAGAGTCCGGACAGTAACTGAGACCCAGTACTTC. Protein sequence: CATSRVRTVTETQYF.

The V call is TRBV3-1 (or the pseudogene TRBV3-2), the J call TRBJ1-2; D perhaps matches TRBD1 (6 bases). This CDR3 has 17 residues. V gave up 0 bases and J gave up 5 bases, with 19 bases separating them. Germline V gene lookup returns CDR1 LGHDT and CDR2 YNNKEL (reference sequence). The CDR3 region is CASSQDSTAQGLYGYTF. The CDR3 coding sequence is TGTGCCAGCAGCCAAGATTCAACAGCCCAGGGGCTGTATGGCTACACCTTC.